The clone carrying this T cell receptor beta chain has only a few counts. Its antigen is unidentified. The germline CDR1 and CDR2 sequences are LNHNV and YYDKDF (reference sequence). The CDR3 runs 14 residues. Germline trimming cut 4 bases from V and 6 bases from J; bases unmatched to any gene: 3. The data originate from a study of beta chain features in type 1 diabetes. Study-wide results and limits: Possible PCR preference for shorter templates applied equally to patients and controls. Naive, central memory and regulatory TCRB repertoires appeared more similar among patients than healthy donors. People with Type 1 diabetes carried modestly yet significantly shorter TCRB CDR3s in all four CD4+ subsets.

Every isolated RNA sample was fully reverse transcribed, so sequencing captured expressed TCRB transcripts. Clones were read by immunoSEQ multiplex PCR, and TCRdb kept only the in-frame ones, dropping some. The sample contains approximately 170,000 clones, approximately 8% of which appear only once. The sequence came from a man younger than 35 with type 1 diabetes. Sequenced input: central memory CD4+ T cells from blood. The genes are TRBV15 and TRBJ2-3; 11 bases fit TRBD1. CDR3 coding DNA: TGTGCCACCAGCACCGGACAGGGGGCCGATACGCAGTATTTT. Amino acids: CATSTGQGADTQYF.